This T cell receptor (beta chain) was captured in a study of blood T cell repertoires in COVID-19. Study as a whole: Acute-phase and convalescent COVID-19 samples originated in the United States, Italy and Spain.

Produced via immunoSEQ multiplex PCR; TCRdb's table is partial and in-frame only. The repertoire holds over 250,000 clones, over 80% seen once, with over 5.5% in the top ten. Seattle's enrolled individuals joined amid active infection and were then monitored longitudinally. V was trimmed by 5 bases and J by 7 bases, leaving 10 bases between them. The germline V gene has CDR1 DFQATT and CDR2 SNEGSKA (reference sequence). The CDR3 is made up of 11 amino acids. The V call is TRBV20-1, the J call TRBJ2-3; D might be TRBD2 (5 bases). Sequenced: peripheral blood. The source of this sequence is a woman between 45 and 65 years old with COVID-19, enrolled during active disease. Here the CDR3 DNA reads TGCAGTGCTCCCGACTATTATACGCAGTATTTT. Translating it yields CSAPDYYTQYF.